Detailed here is one T cell receptor beta chain. These data come from a study of T cell clonotyping in hematopoietic cell transplantation. Regarding time point: recipient sample about 28 days before transplant, after cytoreduction. Using immunoSEQ multiplex PCR, the repertoire was profiled, and TCRdb retains in-frame clones only, with some absent. The table shows around 40,000 clones, with roughly 94% occurring only once. This receptor was taken from a middle-aged man with chronic myeloid leukemia. Some clones in this sample may be carry-over from other donors' samples. Specimen: peripheral blood mononuclear cells, collected before stem cell transplant.

The CDR3 here is CAIRPEDSYNEQFF. CDR3 DNA sequence: TGTGCCATCAGGCCTGAGGACAGTTACAATGAGCAGTTCTTC. The chain links TRBV10-3 to TRBJ2-1; D may be TRBD1 (6 bases). Germline lookup yields CDR1 ENHRY and CDR2 SYGVKD. Trimming cost V 6 bases and J 4 bases, with 13 bases left between them. There are 14 residues in the CDR3.